Following are 16 T cell receptor beta chains from one sample sequenced in a study of cytomegalovirus exposure and HLA in healthy donors. Vbeta (60) and Jbeta (13) primers were used in the PCR. Assay used: immunoSEQ multiplex PCR; TCRdb lists only in-frame clones, some missing. The table lists some 120,000 clones, 74% of them singletons, with approximately 6.4% in the top ten. The sample was PBMCs. Source of these receptors: a woman between 50 and 59 years old in good health and CMV-seropositive.

This chain uses TRBV5-6 with TRBJ2-7; D not resolved. The CDR3 has 15 residues. Germline CDR1 and CDR2: SGHDT and YYEEEE. V lost 0 bases, J lost 2 bases, and 12 bases lay in between. The CDR3 sequence: CASSLGAGMTYEQYF. For the CDR3, the DNA is TGTGCCAGCAGCTTGGGGGCAGGTATGACCTACGAGCAGTACTTC.

This chain connects TRBV7-2 to TRBJ2-3; a possible D gene is TRBD1 (6 bases). The CDR3 is made up of 15 amino acids. V shed 6 bases and J shed 1 base, with 14 bases lying between them. Germline values: CDR1 SGHTA, CDR2 FQGNSA. The DNA of the CDR3 is TGTGCCAGCAGTGCAGGGGATACGGGCACAGATACGCAGTATTTT. Protein: CASSAGDTGTDTQYF.

Here the CDR3 DNA reads TGTGCCAGCAGCCCGCCGGGGGGTAATCAGCCCCAGCATTTT. It codes for CASSPPGGNQPQHF. The chain is built from TRBV7-9 and TRBJ1-5, with D maybe TRBD1 (5 bases). The CDR3 consists of 14 residues. The germline CDR1 and CDR2 sequences are SEHNR and FQNEAQ (reference sequence). Trimming took 5 bases from V and 4 from J, leaving 12 bases between them.

The genes are TRBV18 and TRBJ2-3; TRBD2 is a possible D gene (5 bases). V was pared by 5 bases and J by 7 bases, with 13 bases between. The V gene's germline CDR1 is KGHSH and CDR2 LQKENI. CDR3 length: 13 amino acids. CDR3 in amino acids: CASSAVGLNTQYF. In DNA form, the CDR3 reads TGTGCCAGCTCAGCAGTCGGACTTAATACGCAGTATTTT.

The gene calls are TRBV19 and TRBJ2-7, with 9 bases that match TRBD1. The germline gives CDR1 LNHDA, CDR2 SQIVND (reference sequence). V lost 0 bases to trimming and J lost 1 base; unmatched junction nucleotides: 7. CDR3 length: 17 residues. Written as DNA, the CDR3 is TGTGCCAGTAGTATAGATGGACCGACAGGGGGATCCTACGAGCAGTACTTC. Protein: CASSIDGPTGGSYEQYF.

In its sample, this clone was seen once. The chain is built from TRBV30 and TRBJ2-3, with D possibly being TRBD1 (5 bases). The CDR3 length is 12 residues. V was pared by 5 bases and J by 6 bases, with 12 bases between. Germline V CDR1 and CDR2: GTSNPN, SVGIG (reference sequence). CDR3 in amino acids: CAWGAVADTQYF. CDR3 in DNA: TGTGCCTGGGGGGCGGTAGCTGATACGCAGTATTTT.

This clone was counted only a few times. The rearrangement joins TRBV4-1 to TRBJ1-1, with D perhaps TRBD1 (5 bases). Trimming stripped 3 bases from V and 2 bases from J, with 22 bases between. The germline V gene has CDR1 MGHRA and CDR2 YSYEKL. The CDR3 has 18 amino acids. CDR3 loop: CASSQSSGIGRRNTEAFF. In DNA, the CDR3 is TGCGCCAGCAGCCAGTCATCAGGGATCGGAAGGAGAAACACTGAAGCTTTCTTT.

The V gene is TRBV6-4, the J gene TRBJ2-3; D is perhaps TRBD1 (5 bases). This CDR3 region has 17 residues. Trimming left V 0 bases short and J 2 bases short, with 15 bases between. Germline V gene data show CDR1 as MRHNA and CDR2 as SNTAGT. CDR3 sequence reads: CASSDSTAPRATDTQYF. The CDR3 region has the DNA TGTGCCAGCAGTGACTCGACAGCGCCCAGGGCCACAGATACGCAGTATTTT.

This clone was detected a few times. The gene calls are TRBV5-6 and TRBJ1-3; D is unclear. The CDR3 extends over 17 amino acids. CDR1 is SGHDT, CDR2 YYEEEE, per germline. Trimming stripped 1 base from V and 0 bases from J, with 14 bases between. CDR3 protein: CASSLLGREGSGNTIYF. In DNA, the CDR3 is TGTGCCAGCAGCTTGCTTGGCCGAGAGGGCTCTGGAAACACCATATATTTT.

The chain has TRBV7-9 and TRBJ1-1; 7 positions match TRBD1. Germline CDR1 and CDR2: SEHNR and FQNEAQ (reference sequence). J gave up 3 bases and V 3 bases, and 1 base lay outside the gene matches. The CDR3 is 13 amino acids. CDR3 sequence: CASSFGQDTEAFF. CDR3 DNA: TGTGCCAGCAGCTTTGGACAGGACACTGAAGCTTTCTTT.

This clone was counted only a few times. The chain uses TRBV5-8 and TRBJ1-4, with D maybe TRBD1 (6 bases). This CDR3 has 16 residues. Germline CDR1 SGHTS, CDR2 YDEGEE. The germline V and J ends were trimmed by 3 bases and 5 bases, with 17 bases remaining between them. This CDR3 reads CASSWPMGGANEKLFF. CDR3 bases: TGTGCCAGCAGCTGGCCGATGGGGGGGGCGAATGAAAAACTGTTTTTT. The full variable domain, rest sourced from reference TRBV5-8 and TRBJ1-4, is EAGVTQSPTHLIKTRGQQATLRCSPISGHTSVYWYQQALGLGLQFLLWYDEGEERNRGNFPPRFSGRQFPNYSSELNVNALELEDSALYLCASSWPMGGANEKLFFGSGTQLSVL.

This clone has just one count. The CDR3 DNA is TGTGCCAGCAGACGCCTGAGCGGGGACTCCTACAATGAGCAGTTCTTC. This sequence encodes CASRRLSGDSYNEQFF. V gene TRBV4-2 combines with J gene TRBJ2-1; 7 bases fit TRBD2. J was trimmed by 0 bases and V by 6 bases; bases with no gene match: 8. Germline CDR1 LGHNA, CDR2 YNFKEQ. This CDR3 has 16 amino acids.

This clone came up a few times. The chain combines TRBV2 with TRBJ1-1, with TRBD1 matching over 7 bases. The CDR3 has 13 residues. With V trimmed by 11 bases and J by 4 bases, 10 bases remained unmatched. Germline V CDR1 and CDR2: SNHLY, FYNNEI. This CDR3 reads CAASMGDSTEAFF. CDR3 coding DNA: TGTGCCGCCAGCATGGGGGACAGCACTGAAGCTTTCTTT.

The V and J genes are TRBV28 and TRBJ2-4, with 8 bases matching TRBD1. There are 13 residues in the CDR3. Germline V gene data show CDR1 as MDHEN and CDR2 as SYDVKM. V dropped 8 bases and J dropped 10; count of bases not matched to a gene: 10. DNA for the CDR3: TGTGCCAGCCAGGAGCTAGGGACAGGTATTCAGTACTTC. It encodes CASQELGTGIQYF.

This clone was seen just once. The chain has TRBV5-6 and TRBJ1-2; TRBD1 might be the D (6 bases). V was cut by 4 bases and J by 8 bases, with 33 bases left in between. Germline assignment: CDR1 SGHDT and CDR2 YYEEEE. This CDR3 is built from 19 residues. The CDR3 DNA reads TGTGCCAGCAGCCGATCCGGCGCCGACATCTTAGAACAGGGATACGGCTACACCTTC. Residues: CASSRSGADILEQGYGYTF.

The CDR3: CASSLTPGGASGNTIYF. The CDR3, as DNA: TGTGCCAGCAGCTTAACTCCAGGGGGCGCGTCGGGAAACACCATATATTTT. This chain connects TRBV7-6 to TRBJ1-3; 8 bases line up with TRBD1. This CDR3 region has 17 residues. Per germline, CDR1 SGHVS and CDR2 FNYEAQ. V shed 2 bases, J shed 4 bases, and the junction held 10 bases outside the gene matches.